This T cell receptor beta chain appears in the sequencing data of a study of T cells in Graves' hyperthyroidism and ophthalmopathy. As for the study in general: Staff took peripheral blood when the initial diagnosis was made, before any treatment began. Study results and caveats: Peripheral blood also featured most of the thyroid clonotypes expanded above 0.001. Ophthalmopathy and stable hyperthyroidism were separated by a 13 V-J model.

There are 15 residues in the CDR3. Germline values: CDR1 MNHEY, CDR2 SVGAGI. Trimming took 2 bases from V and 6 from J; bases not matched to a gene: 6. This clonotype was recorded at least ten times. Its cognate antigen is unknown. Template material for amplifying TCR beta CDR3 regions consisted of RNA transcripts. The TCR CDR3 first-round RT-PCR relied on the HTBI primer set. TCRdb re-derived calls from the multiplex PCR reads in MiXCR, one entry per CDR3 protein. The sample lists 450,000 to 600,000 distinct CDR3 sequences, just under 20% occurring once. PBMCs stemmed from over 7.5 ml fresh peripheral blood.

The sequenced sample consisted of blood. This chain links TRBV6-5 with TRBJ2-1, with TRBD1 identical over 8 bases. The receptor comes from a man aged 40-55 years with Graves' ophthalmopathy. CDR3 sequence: CASSYATGVRNEQFF. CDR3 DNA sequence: TGTGCCAGCAGTTACGCGACAGGGGTGCGCAATGAGCAGTTCTTC.